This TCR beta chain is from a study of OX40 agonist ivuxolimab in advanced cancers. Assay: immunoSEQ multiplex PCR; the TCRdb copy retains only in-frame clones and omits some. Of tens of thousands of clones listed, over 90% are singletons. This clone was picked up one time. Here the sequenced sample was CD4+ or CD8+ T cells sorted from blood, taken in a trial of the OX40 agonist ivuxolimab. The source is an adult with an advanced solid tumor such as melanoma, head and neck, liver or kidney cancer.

CDR3 sequence (DNA): TGTGCCAGCAGTTTTTGGAAGGGAAGGGGGACCCAGTACTTC. Protein sequence: CASSFWKGRGTQYF. V and J are TRBV28 and TRBJ2-5, with D tentatively TRBD1 (5 bases). There are 14 residues in the CDR3. Germline-derived CDR1 and CDR2 are MDHEN and SYDVKM. V lost 3 bases and J 7 bases, leaving 15 bases between the germline ends.